This T cell receptor (beta chain) stems from a study of shared clonotypes between healthy human individuals (TCRdb year 2020). For context, the study as a whole: The cohort comprised a couple of women and a few men aged 18 to 49 years. Per donor, three plates each were used for CD4 naive and CD4 memory, two for CD8 naive, and one for CD8 memory. The study deeply sequenced blood TCR repertoires of several healthy adults to estimate repertoire size and the extent of clonotype sharing between individuals. Different laboratories and diverse techniques were used to prepare libraries and sequence TCR repertoires, to increase sequencing depth and limit assay-specific biases. Leukapheresis yielded between about 0.85 and 10 billion PBMCs per donor.

Note on this clone: This receptor's antigen is unknown. No much larger clone exists at a distance of one base, and base qualities are not known.

TCR CDR3 regions were amplified from genomic DNA by multiplex PCR using the deep immunoSEQ assay. For each cell subset, the extracted genomic DNA was distributed evenly across all wells of several immunoSEQ 96-well plates, and each plate served as one replicate. For sorted subsets, each replicate PCR was loaded with 200 ng genomic DNA, equivalent to 30,000 or so T cell genomes. Purified libraries were quantified with a Qubit 3.0 fluorometer, sized on a Bioanalyzer 2100, and re-quantified with the KAPA Library Quantification kit. Each immunoSEQ 96-well plate was sequenced on its own single-read 150-cycle Illumina NextSeq 550 flow cell. In the source study's methods: Because the immunoSEQ output included only junctional sequences and no quality scores, the filtering could not be the same as the filtering used for full-length reads. To assign V/J genes and CDR3, sequences were annotated using PyIR, a Python wrapper for IgBLAST v1.9, with IMGT germline references. Reads were removed for weak V/J assignments (E-value above 1e-6), missing CDR3, stop codons, out-of-frame junctions, or ambiguous translated residues. A V3J clonotype was defined by an identical inferred V gene, J gene, and CDR3 amino acid sequence. Percentage overlap between repertoires was calculated by dividing the number of shared unique clonotypes by the size of the smaller repertoire. Three approaches were used to assess repertoire richness: RTK rarefaction, the Chao1 estimator, and Recon v2.1 estimates of unobserved clonotypes. Generation probabilities were computed with OLGA for all TCRbeta clonotypes obtained by the gDNA method from several donors. TCRdb provides this immuneACCESS table in a form limited to in-frame rearrangements. Some clones are lacking; in checked studies, under half of them reflect an unresolved V gene, and why the rest are absent is not known. The D gene and trimming were derived from the DNA, and the V and J assignments and clone size from that table. The sample has 2,100,000 or so clones on record, approximately 94% of them singletons. The ten largest make up roughly 0.13% of the sample.

From the cysteine through the phenylalanine, the CDR3 covers 17 amino acids. CDR3 DNA only is kept here, 51 bases in frame from base 1. V drops 0 bases and J drops 1 base, leaving 13 bases in between. The germline V gene provides CDR1 LGHNA and CDR2 YSLEER. The donors were healthy, HIV-negative adults who had no recently reported acute infections or vaccinations. Every donor was a Caucasian adult living in Nashville, Tennessee, USA. Magnetic negative selection was used to enrich CD4+ T cells, after which naive cells were positively selected on CD45RA and the negative fraction became the memory subset. After blood collection by leukapheresis, PBMCs were isolated using Ficoll-Histopaque density gradient centrifugation and then cryopreserved in the vapor phase of liquid nitrogen. Analytical flow cytometry was used to check the purity and quantity of each magnetically sorted T cell population. Genomic DNA was isolated from each sorted fraction and quantified by UV absorbance on a Nanodrop 2000c.

What the research found in general, with its limitations: The small number of donors limited the genetic and exposure-history diversity represented. Approximately 5% of naive CD4, roughly 3.6% of naive CD8, about 2.1% of memory CD4, and about 0.4% of memory CD8 clonotypes were shared across several donors. Pairwise subsampling indicated that sequencing depth was expected to affect the degree of clonotype sharing among donors. Even with the large sequencing depth, rarefaction of the sorted-subset datasets indicated that sequencing was incomplete. Compared with non-shared clonotypes, the clonotypes found in all four sorted-subset donors had higher generation probabilities. Larger estimated clonotype richness was generally found for naive subsets than for memory subsets. Sampling was restricted to blood, and TCR repertoires in tissues likely differ from the TCR repertoires found in blood.

This receptor chain uses TRBV4-3 and TRBJ2-4; the D gene is possibly TRBD2, with 5 bases matching. Sequenced: naive CD4+ T cells sorted from blood. Interpreted using the paper, the cell subset or site label stands for: CD45RA+ positively selected. This clonotype was sampled from a man between 18 and 35 years old in good health. The DNA sequence is TGCGCCAGCAGCCAAGAGGCGGAGTGGAGGGCCAAAAACATTCAGTACTTC. It encodes CASSQEAEWRAKNIQYF.